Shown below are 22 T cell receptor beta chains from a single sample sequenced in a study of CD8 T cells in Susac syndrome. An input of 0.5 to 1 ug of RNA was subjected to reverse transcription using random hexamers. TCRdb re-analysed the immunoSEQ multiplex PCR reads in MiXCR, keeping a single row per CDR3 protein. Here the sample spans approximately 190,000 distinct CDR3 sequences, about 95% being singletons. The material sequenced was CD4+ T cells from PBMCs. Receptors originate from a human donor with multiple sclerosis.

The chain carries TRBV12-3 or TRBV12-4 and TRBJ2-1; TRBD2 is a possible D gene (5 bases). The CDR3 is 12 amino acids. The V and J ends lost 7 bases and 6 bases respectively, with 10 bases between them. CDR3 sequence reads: CASTGNGNEQFF. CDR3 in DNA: TGTGCCAGCACCGGGAATGGCAATGAGCAGTTCTTC.

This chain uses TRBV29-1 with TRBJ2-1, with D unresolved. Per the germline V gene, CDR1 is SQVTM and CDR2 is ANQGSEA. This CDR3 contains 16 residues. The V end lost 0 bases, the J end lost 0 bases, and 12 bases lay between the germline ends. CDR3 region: CSVEDTNGGSYNEQFF. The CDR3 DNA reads TGCAGCGTTGAAGATACAAACGGCGGCTCCTACAATGAGCAGTTCTTC.

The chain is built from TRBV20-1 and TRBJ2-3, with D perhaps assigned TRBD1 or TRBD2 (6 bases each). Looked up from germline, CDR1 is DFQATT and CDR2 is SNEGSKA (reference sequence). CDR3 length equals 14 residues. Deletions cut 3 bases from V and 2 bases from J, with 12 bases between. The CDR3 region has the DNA TGCAGTGCTAGCCCGGGGGCCCCCACAGATACGCAGTATTTT. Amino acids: CSASPGAPTDTQYF.

The CDR3 DNA reads TGTGCCAGCAGCCGAACAGGGGGGGGGCACTCCTACGAGCAGTACTTC. It yields the protein CASSRTGGGHSYEQYF. The rearrangement uses TRBV13 and TRBJ2-7, with D possibly TRBD1 on 8 matching bases. The ends were cut back, 5 bases at V and 0 bases at J, with 17 bases in the middle. Germline values: CDR1 PRHDT, CDR2 FYEKMQ (reference sequence). The CDR3 covers 16 residues. Drawing the rest from reference TRBV13 and TRBJ2-7, the complete variable domain is AAGVIQSPRHLIKEKRETATLKCYPIPRHDTVYWYQQGPGQDPQFLISFYEKMQSDKGSIPDRFSAQQFSDYHSELNMSSLELGDSALYFCASSRTGGGHSYEQYFGPGTRLTVT.

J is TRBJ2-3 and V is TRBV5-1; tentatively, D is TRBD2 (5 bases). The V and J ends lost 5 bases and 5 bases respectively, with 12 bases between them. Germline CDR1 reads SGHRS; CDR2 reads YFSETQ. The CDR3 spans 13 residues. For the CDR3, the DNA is TGCGCCAGCAGTACGGCCGGGGAAGATACGCAGTATTTT. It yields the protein CASSTAGEDTQYF.

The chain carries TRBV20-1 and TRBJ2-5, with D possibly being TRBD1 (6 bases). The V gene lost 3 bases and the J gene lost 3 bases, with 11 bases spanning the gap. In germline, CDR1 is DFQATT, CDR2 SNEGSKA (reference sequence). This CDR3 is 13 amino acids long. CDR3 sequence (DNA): TGCAGTGCTAGTCTCGCAGGGGAAGAGACCCAGTACTTC. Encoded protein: CSASLAGEETQYF.

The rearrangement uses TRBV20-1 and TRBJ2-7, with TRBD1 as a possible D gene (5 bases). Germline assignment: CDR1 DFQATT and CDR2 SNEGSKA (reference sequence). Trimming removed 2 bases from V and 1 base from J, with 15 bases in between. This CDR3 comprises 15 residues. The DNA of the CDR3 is TGCAGTGCTAGACCACTCTCGACAGTATCCTACGAGCAGTACTTC. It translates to CSARPLSTVSYEQYF.

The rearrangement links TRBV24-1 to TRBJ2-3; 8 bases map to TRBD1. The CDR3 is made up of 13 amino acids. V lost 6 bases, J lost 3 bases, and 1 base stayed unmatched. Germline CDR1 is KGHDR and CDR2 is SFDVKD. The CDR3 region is CATSRQGTDTQYF. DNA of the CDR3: TGTGCCACCAGTCGACAGGGGACAGATACGCAGTATTTT.

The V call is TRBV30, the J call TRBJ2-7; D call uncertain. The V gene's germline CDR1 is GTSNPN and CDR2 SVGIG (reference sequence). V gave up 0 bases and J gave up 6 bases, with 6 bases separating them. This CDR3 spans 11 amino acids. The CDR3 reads CAWSVILEQYF. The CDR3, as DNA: TGTGCCTGGAGTGTAATCCTCGAGCAGTACTTC.

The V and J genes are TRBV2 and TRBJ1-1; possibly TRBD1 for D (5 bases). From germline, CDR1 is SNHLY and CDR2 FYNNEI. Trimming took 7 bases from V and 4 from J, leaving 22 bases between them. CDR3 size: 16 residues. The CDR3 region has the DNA TGTGCCAGCAATGGGGGAGCAGCCTCCGGGACCACTGAAGCTTTCTTT. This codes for CASNGGAASGTTEAFF.

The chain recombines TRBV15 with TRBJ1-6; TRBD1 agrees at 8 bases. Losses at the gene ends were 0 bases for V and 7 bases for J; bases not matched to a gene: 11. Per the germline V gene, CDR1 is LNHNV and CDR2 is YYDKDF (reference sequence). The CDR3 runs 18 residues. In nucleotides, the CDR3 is TGTGCCACCAGCAGAGATCCTTTGTACGGACAGGGAAATTCACCCCTCCACTTT. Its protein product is CATSRDPLYGQGNSPLHF.

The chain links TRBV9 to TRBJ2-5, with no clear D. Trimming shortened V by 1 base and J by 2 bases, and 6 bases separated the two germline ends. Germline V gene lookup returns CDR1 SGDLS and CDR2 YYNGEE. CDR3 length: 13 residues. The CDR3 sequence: CASSVFQQETQYF. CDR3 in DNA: TGTGCCAGCAGCGTATTCCAGCAAGAGACCCAGTACTTC.

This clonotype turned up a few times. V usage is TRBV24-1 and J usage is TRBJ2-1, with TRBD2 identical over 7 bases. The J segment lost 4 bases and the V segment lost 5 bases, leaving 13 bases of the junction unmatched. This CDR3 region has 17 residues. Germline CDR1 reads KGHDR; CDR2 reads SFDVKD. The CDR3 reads CATSGGGLQATYNEQFF. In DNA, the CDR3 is TGTGCCACCAGTGGGGGGGGACTTCAAGCCACTTACAATGAGCAGTTCTTC.

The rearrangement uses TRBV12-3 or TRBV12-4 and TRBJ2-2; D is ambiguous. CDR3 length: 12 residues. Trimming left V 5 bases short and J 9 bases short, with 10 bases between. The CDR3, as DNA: TGTGCCAGCAGTCCGAGACCAAGGGAGCTGTTTTTT. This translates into CASSPRPRELFF.

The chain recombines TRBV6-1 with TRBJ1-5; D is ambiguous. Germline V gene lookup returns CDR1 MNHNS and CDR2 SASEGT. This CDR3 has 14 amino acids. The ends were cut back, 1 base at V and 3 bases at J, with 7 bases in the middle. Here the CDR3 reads CASSEVQFNQPQHF. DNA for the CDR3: TGTGCCAGCAGTGAAGTTCAGTTCAATCAGCCCCAGCATTTT.

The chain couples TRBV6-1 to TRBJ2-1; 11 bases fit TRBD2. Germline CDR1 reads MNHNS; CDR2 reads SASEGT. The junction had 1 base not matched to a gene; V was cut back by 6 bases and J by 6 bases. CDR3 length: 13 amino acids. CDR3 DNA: TGTGCCAGCAGGGGACTAGCGGTCAATGAGCAGTTCTTC. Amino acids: CASRGLAVNEQFF.

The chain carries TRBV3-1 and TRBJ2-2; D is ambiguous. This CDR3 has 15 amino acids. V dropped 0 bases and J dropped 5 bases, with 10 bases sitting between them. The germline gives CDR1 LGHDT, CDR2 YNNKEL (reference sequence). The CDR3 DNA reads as TGTGCCAGCAGCCAAGATCGTTTGTGGACCGGGGAGCTGTTTTTT. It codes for CASSQDRLWTGELFF. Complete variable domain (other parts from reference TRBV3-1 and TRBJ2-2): DTAVSQTPKYLVTQMGNDKSIKCEQNLGHDTMYWYKQDSKKFLKIMFSYNNKELIINETVPNRFSPKSPDKAHLNLHINSLELGDSAVYFCASSQDRLWTGELFFGEGSRLTVL.

CDR3 region: CATSDPGGSGYTF. The CDR3 DNA reads TGTGCCACCAGTGACCCAGGGGGATCCGGCTACACCTTC. J is TRBJ1-2 and V is TRBV24-1, with TRBD1 matching over 7 bases. Germline V CDR1 and CDR2: KGHDR, SFDVKD. V shed 4 bases and J 8 bases; nucleotides not matched to a gene: 6. This CDR3 has 13 amino acids.

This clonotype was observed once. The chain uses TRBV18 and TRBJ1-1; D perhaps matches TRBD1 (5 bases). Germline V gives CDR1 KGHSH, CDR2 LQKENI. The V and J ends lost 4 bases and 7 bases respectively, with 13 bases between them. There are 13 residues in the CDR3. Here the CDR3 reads CASSRGDVGEAFF. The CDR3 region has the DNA TGTGCCAGCTCACGAGGGGACGTCGGTGAAGCTTTCTTT.

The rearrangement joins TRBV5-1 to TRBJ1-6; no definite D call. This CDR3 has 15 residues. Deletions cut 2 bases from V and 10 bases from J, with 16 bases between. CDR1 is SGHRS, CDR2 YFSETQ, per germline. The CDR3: CASSFTPEGGSPLHF. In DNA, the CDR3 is TGCGCCAGCAGCTTCACCCCCGAGGGTGGCTCACCCCTCCACTTT.

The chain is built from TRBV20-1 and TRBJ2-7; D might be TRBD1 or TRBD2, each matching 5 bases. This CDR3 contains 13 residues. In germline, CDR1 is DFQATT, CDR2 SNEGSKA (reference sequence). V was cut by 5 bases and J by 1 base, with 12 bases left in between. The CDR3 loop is CSAPGTRSYEQYF. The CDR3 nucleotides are TGCAGTGCTCCAGGGACCCGATCCTACGAGCAGTACTTC.

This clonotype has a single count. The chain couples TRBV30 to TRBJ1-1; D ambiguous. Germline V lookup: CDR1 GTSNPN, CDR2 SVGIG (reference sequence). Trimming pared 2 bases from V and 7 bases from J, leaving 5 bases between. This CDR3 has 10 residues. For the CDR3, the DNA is TGTGCCTGGAGTCCCCTTGAAGCTTTCTTT. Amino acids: CAWSPLEAFF.